These T cell receptor beta chains were read from a single sample in a study of shared clonotypes between healthy human individuals. Sequencing was performed with immunoSEQ multiplex PCR; in TCRdb, only in-frame clones are kept and a portion is missing. The sample comprises roughly 2 million clones, over 85% of which are singletons, and approximately 0.13% rests with the top ten. The sample was naive CD4+ T cells sorted from blood. Receptor source: a man between 18 and 35 years old in good health. Each CDR3 is given with its conserved first and last residue. The order of the fields is clone size, D gene, V gene, J gene, CDR3 DNA, CDR3 protein. The D gene is left open where the match is weak. Expanded clones get a size class; other rows say once, few or many, or leave the size out.

abundance: few; d_gene: NA; v_gene: TRBV7-9; j_gene: TRBJ2-3; CDR3nt: TGTGCCAGCAGCTTAGCGGGGAGCACAGATACGCAGTATTTT; CDR3aa: CASSLAGSTDTQYF
abundance: NA; d_gene: NA; v_gene: TRBV27; j_gene: TRBJ1-1; CDR3nt: TGTGCCAGCAGTTTATCGGGGGAGGGCACTGAAGCTTTCTTT; CDR3aa: CASSLSGEGTEAFF
abundance: NA; d_gene: NA; v_gene: TRBV5-1; j_gene: TRBJ1-6; CDR3nt: TGCGCCAGCAGCTTGGAAGGGGAAAGGAATTCACCCCTCCACTTT; CDR3aa: CASSLEGERNSPLHF
abundance: NA; d_gene: NA; v_gene: TRBV2; j_gene: TRBJ2-7; CDR3nt: TGTGCCAGCAGGGATAGCAGTACCGCCTACGAGCAGTACTTC; CDR3aa: CASRDSSTAYEQYF
abundance: NA; d_gene: TRBD2; v_gene: TRBV7-2; j_gene: TRBJ2-3; CDR3nt: TGTGCCAGCAGCCAAGGACTAGCGGGAAAAGGAGATACGCAGTATTTT; CDR3aa: CASSQGLAGKGDTQYF
abundance: NA; d_gene: NA; v_gene: TRBV4-1; j_gene: TRBJ1-4; CDR3nt: TGCGCCAGCAGCCAAGGAGGCGGTGATAATGAAAAACTGTTTTTT; CDR3aa: CASSQGGGDNEKLFF
abundance: NA; d_gene: NA; v_gene: TRBV11-2; j_gene: TRBJ1-3; CDR3nt: TGTGCCAGCTTATCGGTACAGGGTTCAGGAAACACCATATATTTT; CDR3aa: CASLSVQGSGNTIYF
abundance: NA; d_gene: NA; v_gene: TRBV18; j_gene: TRBJ2-4; CDR3nt: TGTGCCAGCTCACCACCGTCACCGGTGGTAAACATTCAGTACTTC; CDR3aa: CASSPPSPVVNIQYF
abundance: NA; d_gene: NA; v_gene: TRBV28; j_gene: TRBJ1-2; CDR3nt: TGTGCCAGCAGTTTTGCGACAGTCTATGGCTACACCTTC; CDR3aa: CASSFATVYGYTF
abundance: few; d_gene: NA; v_gene: TRBV27; j_gene: TRBJ1-3; CDR3nt: TGTGCCAGCAGTTTTCAGTTTGGAAACACCATATATTTT; CDR3aa: CASSFQFGNTIYF
abundance: NA; d_gene: NA; v_gene: TRBV2; j_gene: TRBJ2-2; CDR3nt: TGTGCCAGCAGTGCACAGAACACCGGGGAGCTGTTTTTT; CDR3aa: CASSAQNTGELFF
abundance: NA; d_gene: NA; v_gene: TRBV5-1; j_gene: TRBJ1-6; CDR3nt: TGCGCCAGCAGCTTGGATCGCCCGAGAAATTCACCCCTCCACTTT; CDR3aa: CASSLDRPRNSPLHF
abundance: NA; d_gene: NA; v_gene: TRBV10-3; j_gene: TRBJ2-1; CDR3nt: TGTGCCATCAGTGGTAGCCTGGGGACTGACAATGAGCAGTTCTTC; CDR3aa: CAISGSLGTDNEQFF
abundance: NA; d_gene: NA; v_gene: TRBV18; j_gene: TRBJ2-7; CDR3nt: TGTGCCAGCTCACCCTCCTCCGATGCCTACGAGCAGTACTTC; CDR3aa: CASSPSSDAYEQYF
abundance: NA; d_gene: NA; v_gene: TRBV4-3; j_gene: TRBJ1-6; CDR3nt: TGCGCCAGCAGCCAAGATCGGGGAGTCTTGGGATCACCCCTCCACTTT; CDR3aa: CASSQDRGVLGSPLHF
abundance: once; d_gene: TRBD1; v_gene: TRBV30; j_gene: TRBJ2-7; CDR3nt: TGTGCCTGGGGGGGACAGCCAAACACCGAGCAGTACTTC; CDR3aa: CAWGGQPNTEQYF
abundance: NA; d_gene: NA; v_gene: TRBV5-6; j_gene: TRBJ2-3; CDR3nt: TGTGCCAGCAGCTTGGTAGCAGATACGCAGTATTTT; CDR3aa: CASSLVADTQYF
abundance: NA; d_gene: TRBD2; v_gene: TRBV11-2; j_gene: TRBJ2-1; CDR3nt: TGTGCCAGCAGCTTCTCTAGCGGGGGGCTCAATGAGCAGTTCTTC; CDR3aa: CASSFSSGGLNEQFF
abundance: NA; d_gene: NA; v_gene: TRBV6-1; j_gene: TRBJ1-5; CDR3nt: TGTGCCAGCCTCCGGGGCCACGAAAGCAATCAGCCCCAGCATTTT; CDR3aa: CASLRGHESNQPQHF
abundance: NA; d_gene: TRBD2; v_gene: TRBV5-5; j_gene: TRBJ2-5; CDR3nt: TGTGCCAGCAGCTTAGTAACGGCGGGAGCCCCGAGGGAAGAGACCCAGTACTTC; CDR3aa: CASSLVTAGAPREETQYF
abundance: NA; d_gene: NA; v_gene: TRBV5-1; j_gene: TRBJ1-3; CDR3nt: TGCGCCAGCAGCCTACGTACGAGCTCTGGAAACACCATATATTTT; CDR3aa: CASSLRTSSGNTIYF
abundance: NA; d_gene: TRBD1; v_gene: TRBV6-5; j_gene: TRBJ1-2; CDR3nt: TGTGCCAGCAAACAGGGGTTGCACTATGGCTACACCTTC; CDR3aa: CASKQGLHYGYTF
abundance: NA; d_gene: TRBD1; v_gene: TRBV6-1; j_gene: TRBJ2-7; CDR3nt: TGTGCCAGCGGCTACCGGGACAGGGGCTCCTACGAGCAGTACTTC; CDR3aa: CASGYRDRGSYEQYF
abundance: NA; d_gene: TRBD1; v_gene: TRBV5-1; j_gene: TRBJ1-1; CDR3nt: TGCGCCAGCAAAAGACAGGGTTACACTGAAGCTTTCTTT; CDR3aa: CASKRQGYTEAFF
abundance: NA; d_gene: TRBD2; v_gene: TRBV7-2; j_gene: TRBJ2-7; CDR3nt: TGTGCCAGCAGTTTTAGCGGGAGGGCCAATGACGAGCAGTACTTC; CDR3aa: CASSFSGRANDEQYF
abundance: NA; d_gene: TRBD1; v_gene: TRBV5-4; j_gene: TRBJ2-5; CDR3nt: TGTGCCAGCAGCTCCGGACAGGGCGAGACCCAGTACTTC; CDR3aa: CASSSGQGETQYF